This TCR beta chain is from a study of T-cell memory formation after mild COVID-19. Overall study context: There were largely donor-specific TCR clusters. Study-level points and caveats: Clones contracting across day 15 to 85 had a balanced CD4/CD8 profile; later expanding clones leaned CD4+. Still unconfirmed is whether the second-wave clones peaking on day 37 recognized SARS-CoV-2. Mainly CM and EM harbored the contracting CD4+ clones; mainly EMRA harbored the CD8+ ones.

The CDR3 contains 15 residues. Trimming took 0 bases from V and 0 from J, leaving 10 bases between them. The germline CDR1 and CDR2 sequences are SGDLS and YYNGEE. The table lists this clonotype with a few counts. Its antigen is still unknown. MiXCR, run by TCRdb on the 5' RACE reads, gives a single entry per CDR3 protein. Of approximately 350,000 distinct CDR3 sequences in the sample, around 14% were seen once. This clonotype was sampled from a young man who had mild COVID-19 (a few samples of this study predate the infection). Cell type and time point are not known. The sample taken for sequencing was PBMCs or a T cell subset sorted from them (not recorded which). V usage is TRBV9 and J usage is TRBJ2-7, with a weak D call TRBD1 (6 bases). This chain's CDR3 is CASSVDAGASYEQYF. The DNA of the CDR3 is TGTGCCAGCAGCGTAGATGCAGGGGCCTCCTACGAGCAGTACTTC. Looking up the rest from reference TRBV9 and TRBJ2-7 gives the full variable domain: DSGVTQTPKHLITATGQRVTLRCSPRSGDLSVYWYQQSLDQGLQFLIQYYNGEERAKGNILERFSAQQFPDLHSELNLSSLELGDSALYFCASSVDAGASYEQYFGPGTRLTVT.